The next 22 T cell receptor beta chains were all read from a single sample in a study of T cell changes during pregnancy in multiple sclerosis. Clones were read by immunoSEQ multiplex PCR, and TCRdb kept only the in-frame ones, dropping some. The data show approximately 44,000 clones, about 89% seen once. The specimen comprised CD4+ T cells from peripheral blood mononuclear cells, sampled before pregnancy. The source of these receptors is a female donor with multiple sclerosis, enrolled in a pregnancy study.

The chain employs TRBV7-2 and TRBJ1-6, with TRBD1 matching 9 bases. The CDR3 length is 13 residues. Losses at the gene ends were 5 bases for V and 12 bases for J; bases not matched to a gene: 5. CDR1 is SGHTA and CDR2 is FQGNSA in the germline V gene. CDR3 loop: CASSQGQGEPLHF. In DNA, the CDR3 is TGTGCCAGCAGCCAGGGACAGGGAGAACCCCTCCACTTT.

The chain has TRBV9 and TRBJ1-2, with 9 bases identical to TRBD1. CDR1 and CDR2 (germline): SGDLS, YYNGEE. The CDR3 extends over 15 amino acids. The V gene end was trimmed by 7 bases and the J gene end by 2 bases; junction bases not matched to a gene: 9. The CDR3 loop is CASHSQGASNYGYTF. Here the CDR3 DNA reads TGTGCCAGCCATTCACAGGGGGCGTCCAACTATGGCTACACCTTC.

This clone appeared a single time. The V gene is TRBV5-1, the J gene TRBJ2-2; 9 nucleotides line up with TRBD2. Germline values: CDR1 SGHRS, CDR2 YFSETQ. J was trimmed by 6 bases and V by 2 bases; bases with no gene match: 8. There are 16 residues in the CDR3. The DNA of the CDR3 is TGCGCCAGCAGCTTTCTAGCGGGGCCTGCTTCCGGGGAGCTGTTTTTT. Translated, it gives CASSFLAGPASGELFF.

The V call is TRBV18, the J call TRBJ1-6, with 9 positions matching TRBD1. There are 16 residues in the CDR3. The germline gives CDR1 KGHSH, CDR2 LQKENI. V shed 6 bases, J shed 10 bases, and the junction held 13 bases outside the gene matches. CDR3 sequence reads: CASSPDPGQGSSPLHF. The CDR3 nucleotides read TGTGCCAGCTCCCCCGACCCGGGACAGGGATCATCACCCCTCCACTTT. The full variable domain, completed using reference TRBV18 and TRBJ1-6, is NAGVMQNPRHLVRRRGQEARLRCSPMKGHSHVYWYRQLPEEGLKFMVYLQKENIIDESGMPKERFSAEFPKEGPSILRIQQVVRGDSAAYFCASSPDPGQGSSPLHFGNGTRLTVT.

J is TRBJ2-5 and V is TRBV30, with 13 bases that match TRBD2. Germline values: CDR1 GTSNPN, CDR2 SVGIG (reference sequence). V was clipped by 0 bases and J by 10 bases; unmatched bases: 5. The CDR3 has 14 residues. CDR3 in DNA: TGTGCCTGGAGTGTACTAGCGGGGGGGCCAAACCAGTACTTC. Protein: CAWSVLAGGPNQYF.

The rearrangement joins TRBV5-6 to TRBJ2-2; no firm D call. Looked up from germline, CDR1 is SGHDT and CDR2 is YYEEEE. V lost 2 bases and J 4 bases, leaving 12 bases between the germline ends. This CDR3 has 15 residues. CDR3 residues: CASSFSQVGTGELFF. As DNA, the CDR3 is TGTGCCAGCAGCTTCAGTCAGGTGGGCACCGGGGAGCTGTTTTTT.

This clone was detected only once. This rearrangement joins TRBV11-3 to TRBJ1-1; 8 bases agree with TRBD1. The CDR3 runs to 14 residues. Losses at the gene ends were 5 bases for V and 1 base for J; bases not matched to a gene: 3. The V gene's germline CDR1 is SGHNT and CDR2 YENEEA. The CDR3 loop is CASSRGQANTEAFF. The CDR3 DNA follows: TGTGCCAGCAGCAGGGGACAGGCGAACACTGAAGCTTTCTTT.

The chain has TRBV4-3 and TRBJ1-5; D gene unclear. Germline values: CDR1 LGHNA, CDR2 YSLEER. V lost 4 bases and J 0 bases, leaving 13 bases between the germline ends. The CDR3 has 16 amino acids. CDR3 residues: CASSLSYSYSNQPQHF. In DNA form, the CDR3 reads TGCGCCAGCAGCCTCTCGTATTCTTATAGCAATCAGCCCCAGCATTTT.

The chain's CDR3 is CASSQGSGASYEQYF. CDR3 nucleotides: TGCGCCAGCAGCCAAGGTAGCGGGGCCTCCTACGAGCAGTACTTC. The chain combines TRBV4-3 with TRBJ2-7; TRBD2 agrees at 8 bases. This CDR3 region has 15 residues. Germline V lookup: CDR1 LGHNA, CDR2 YSLEER. V lost 1 base, J lost 0 bases, and 2 bases stayed unmatched.

J is TRBJ2-7 and V is TRBV5-1; TRBD1 aligns across 8 bases. CDR1 and CDR2 (germline): SGHRS, YFSETQ. This CDR3 is built from 16 residues. The V segment lost 3 bases and the J segment 2 bases; nucleotides outside the gene matches: 10. As DNA, the CDR3 is TGCGCCAGCAGCTCCCGACAGGGGATGGGGACCTACGAGCAGTACTTC. It specifies CASSSRQGMGTYEQYF.

The J gene is TRBJ1-2, the V gene TRBV7-9, with 12 bases fitting TRBD1. CDR1 is SEHNR and CDR2 is FQNEAQ in the germline V gene (reference sequence). With 5 bases clipped from V and 7 bases from J, the junction kept 11 bases outside the gene matches. The CDR3 sequence is 16 residues long. CDR3 loop: CASSAPSGQGAPGYTF. Here the CDR3 DNA reads TGTGCCAGCAGCGCCCCCTCGGGACAGGGGGCTCCTGGCTACACCTTC.

This clone was counted between two and nine times. The chain recombines TRBV6-5 with TRBJ1-2, with D possibly being TRBD1 (6 bases). Trimming shortened V by 4 bases and J by 8 bases, and 14 bases separated the two germline ends. Germline V gene data show CDR1 as MNHEY and CDR2 as SVGAGI. The CDR3 has 13 amino acids. CDR3 DNA sequence: TGTGCCAGCAGTTCTGGGGGGGGGCGAGGCTACACCTTC. Protein sequence: CASSSGGGRGYTF.

The V and J genes are TRBV19 and TRBJ1-5; the D gene is possibly TRBD1 (6 bases). The CDR3 runs 14 residues. With 11 bases removed from V and 7 bases from J, the gap between germline ends came to 21 bases. Germline assignment: CDR1 LNHDA and CDR2 SQIVND (reference sequence). CDR3 coding DNA: TGTGCCGTGGGCCCTTTACAGGGAGGGCAGCCCCAGCATTTT. Its translation: CAVGPLQGGQPQHF. Full variable domain (missing parts from reference TRBV19 and TRBJ1-5): DGGITQSPKYLFRKEGQNVTLSCEQNLNHDAMYWYRQDPGQGLRLIYYSQIVNDFQKGDIAEGYSVSREKKESFPLTVTSAQKNPTAFYLCAVGPLQGGQPQHFGDGTRLSIL.

The chain links TRBV10-3 to TRBJ1-3; D perhaps matches TRBD1 (5 bases). This CDR3 is 15 amino acids long. Trimming stripped 2 bases from V and 0 bases from J, with 8 bases between. From germline, CDR1 is ENHRY and CDR2 SYGVKD. Written as DNA, the CDR3 is TGTGCCATCAGTGAGCCGGGGGGCTCTGGAAACACCATATATTTT. Encoded protein: CAISEPGGSGNTIYF.

The chain couples TRBV6-6 to TRBJ1-2; a possible D gene is TRBD1 (5 bases). From germline, CDR1 is MNHNY and CDR2 SVGAGI (reference sequence). The CDR3 has 13 residues. Trimming stripped 4 bases from V and 4 bases from J, with 10 bases between. The CDR3 nucleotides read TGTGCCAGCAGTTCCGACAGTCCCTATGGCTACACCTTC. It specifies CASSSDSPYGYTF.

The rearrangement links TRBV4-3 to TRBJ2-1; the match to TRBD2 covers 8 bases. V was pared by 1 base and J by 9 bases, with 11 bases of the junction left unmatched. This CDR3 has 16 residues. Germline CDR1 LGHNA, CDR2 YSLEER. The CDR3 here is CASSQVSRGLGGEQFF. Written as DNA, the CDR3 is TGCGCCAGCAGCCAAGTTTCTCGGGGACTAGGCGGTGAGCAGTTCTTC.

The V and J genes are TRBV2 and TRBJ2-3; 8 positions match TRBD2. Germline loops: CDR1 SNHLY, CDR2 FYNNEI. The CDR3 runs to 14 residues. V was clipped by 4 bases and J by 5 bases; unmatched bases: 5. CDR3 region: CASSVTRGEDTQYF. The CDR3 DNA is TGTGCCAGCAGTGTAACGCGGGGGGAAGATACGCAGTATTTT. The complete variable domain, with remaining parts taken from reference TRBV2 and TRBJ2-3, reads EPEVTQTPSHQVTQMGQEVILRCVPISNHLYFYWYRQILGQKVEFLVSFYNNEISEKSEIFDDQFSVERPDGSNFTLKIRSTKLEDSAMYFCASSVTRGEDTQYFGPGTRLTVL.

This chain links TRBV19 with TRBJ1-1, with 7 nucleotides matching TRBD1. V lost 5 bases and J lost 3; bases outside the gene matches: 9. The CDR3 is 15 amino acids. The germline gives CDR1 LNHDA, CDR2 SQIVND (reference sequence). The CDR3 DNA sequence: TGTGCCAGTAGTCGAGGGGACAGCAGATACACTGAAGCTTTCTTT. Encoded protein: CASSRGDSRYTEAFF.

This clone was counted between two and nine times. The genes are TRBV29-1 and TRBJ1-1; possible D gene TRBD1, 5 bases. From germline, CDR1 is SQVTM and CDR2 ANQGSEA. The V end was cut by 1 base, the J end by 6 bases, with 12 bases between. This CDR3 spans 13 amino acids. This chain's CDR3 is CSVEAGRGAEAFF. DNA for the CDR3: TGCAGCGTTGAAGCGGGTAGGGGTGCTGAAGCTTTCTTT. The whole variable domain, filled in from reference TRBV29-1 and TRBJ1-1, reads SAVISQKPSRDICQRGTSLTIQCQVDSQVTMMFWYRQQPGQSLTLIATANQGSEATYESGFVIDKFPISRPNLTFSTLTVSNMSPEDSSIYLCSVEAGRGAEAFFGQGTRLTVV.

The rearrangement links TRBV30 to TRBJ2-2; possible D gene TRBD2, 5 bases. CDR1 and CDR2 from the germline V gene are GTSNPN and SVGIG (reference sequence). The CDR3 has 14 residues. V lost 5 bases to trimming and J lost 2 bases, with 12 bases between them. For the CDR3, the DNA is TGTGCCTGGGGGCCGGGATTTAACACCGGGGAGCTGTTTTTT. This translates into CAWGPGFNTGELFF.

This sequence joins TRBV6-5 and TRBJ2-5; 7 positions match TRBD2. Trimming cost V 2 bases and J 4 bases; bases outside gene matches: 10. The CDR3 totals 16 residues. The germline V gene has CDR1 MNHEY and CDR2 SVGAGI. CDR3 sequence reads: CASSYTRDYARETQYF. In DNA form, the CDR3 reads TGTGCCAGCAGTTACACCCGGGACTATGCGCGAGAGACCCAGTACTTC.

The chain joins TRBV6-6 to TRBJ2-7; D not certain. The CDR3 runs to 13 residues. V was cut by 10 bases and J by 3 bases, with 16 bases left in between. Germline V lookup: CDR1 MNHNY, CDR2 SVGAGI (reference sequence). CDR3 DNA: TGTGCCACCTCCAGCTTGAGACACTACGAGCAGTACTTC. Amino acids: CATSSLRHYEQYF.